The rows below give T cell receptor beta chains drawn from one sample of a study of Ad26.COV2.S vaccination and SARS-CoV-2 variants. Sequencing was performed with immunoSEQ multiplex PCR; in TCRdb, only in-frame clones are kept and a portion is missing. The sample has tens of thousands of clones, approximately 83% seen once; the top ten hold roughly 50%. The source material was peripheral blood, sampled after recovery from COVID-19. The receptors were sampled from a human donor who had recovered from COVID-19. Both conserved end residues are part of each CDR3. Fields, in order: D gene, clone size, V gene, J gene, CDR3 protein, CDR3 DNA. The D gene is left open where the match is weak. The size entry is marked missing in some rows and otherwise reads once, few, many or a size class.

-,-,TRBV5-1,TRBJ2-1,CASSLNRNEQFF,TGCGCCAGCAGCTTGAATAGGAATGAGCAGTTCTTC
TRBD1,-,TRBV10-3,TRBJ2-2,CAISERGQSGELFF,TGTGCCATCAGTGAGCGGGGACAGTCCGGGGAGCTGTTTTTT
-,-,TRBV19,TRBJ1-1,CASIYRAGTEAFF,TGTGCCAGTATTTACAGGGCGGGCACTGAAGCTTTCTTT
-,many,TRBV6-5,TRBJ1-3,CASSYQRPPGNTIYF,TGTGCCAGCAGTTACCAGCGGCCGCCTGGAAACACCATATATTTT
-,-,TRBV5-6,TRBJ1-1,CASSLLRARGEAFF,TGTGCCAGCAGCTTGCTACGCGCCCGGGGTGAAGCTTTCTTT
TRBD1,-,TRBV11-2,TRBJ1-1,CASSPMGTGFLNTEAFF,TGTGCCAGCAGCCCCATGGGGACAGGGTTCTTGAACACTGAAGCTTTCTTT
-,-,TRBV5-5,TRBJ1-1,CASSLQPLGDTEAFF,TGTGCCAGCAGCTTGCAACCCCTTGGGGACACTGAAGCTTTCTTT
-,-,TRBV27,TRBJ2-3,CASRGPPRDTQYF,TGTGCCAGCAGGGGTCCTCCAAGGGATACGCAGTATTTT
TRBD2,-,TRBV14,TRBJ2-1,CASSQTRYSGRGDEQFF,TGTGCCAGCAGCCAAACACGATATAGCGGGAGAGGCGATGAGCAGTTCTTC
-,-,TRBV19,TRBJ1-2,CASRMTDSLYGYTF,TGTGCCAGTAGAATGACGGATTCACTCTATGGCTACACCTTC
-,-,TRBV7-2,TRBJ2-1,CASSGQGGYNEQFF,TGTGCCAGCAGCGGACAAGGGGGCTACAATGAGCAGTTCTTC
-,-,TRBV5-1,TRBJ1-5,CASSLGGGRQPQHF,TGCGCCAGCAGCTTGGGCGGCGGGAGACAGCCCCAGCATTTT
-,-,TRBV18,TRBJ2-3,CASSPGGTDTQYF,TGTGCCAGCTCACCGGGGGGCACAGATACGCAGTATTTT
-,-,TRBV11-2,TRBJ2-3,CASSFGPHDRPYF,TGTGCCAGCAGCTTTGGACCCCACGATCGGCCGTATTTT